This TCR beta chain was captured in a study of shared clonotypes between healthy human individuals. As for the study in general: Two female and a few male donors aged 18 to 49 were enrolled.

Genomic DNA (from each subset) was split evenly across several immunoSEQ plates. Measured with immunoSEQ multiplex PCR; TCRdb has only the in-frame clones, and not every one. The sample yields millions of clones, roughly 96% seen once. On this clone: Its specificity is not known.

The CDR3 contains 14 residues. The V end was cut by 5 bases, the J end by 7 bases, with 17 bases between. In germline, CDR1 is MNHEY, CDR2 SMNVEV (reference sequence). Splitting of CD4+ cells produced CD45RA+ naive and CD45RA-negative memory subsets. Overall study findings and caveats: Estimated richness values were generally larger in naive subsets than in memory subsets.

V and J are TRBV27 and TRBJ1-2, with D perhaps matching TRBD1 (6 bases). The sequencing sample was made of naive CD4+ T cells sorted from blood. Subset specified: CD45RA+ positively selected. The source is a young man in good health. The DNA for the CDR3 is TGTGCCAGCAGTCCTGGACAGTCCTTGGCTGGCTACACCTTC. This encodes CASSPGQSLAGYTF.